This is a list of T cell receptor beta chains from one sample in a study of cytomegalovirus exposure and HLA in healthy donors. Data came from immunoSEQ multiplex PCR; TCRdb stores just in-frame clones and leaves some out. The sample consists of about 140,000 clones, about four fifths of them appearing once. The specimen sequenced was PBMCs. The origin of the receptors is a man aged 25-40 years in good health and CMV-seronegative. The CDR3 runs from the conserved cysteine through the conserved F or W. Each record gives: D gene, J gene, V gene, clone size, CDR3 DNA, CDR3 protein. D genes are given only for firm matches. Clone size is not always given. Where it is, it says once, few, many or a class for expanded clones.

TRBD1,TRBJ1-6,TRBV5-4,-,TGTGCCAGCAGCACCAGACAGGGGAAGAGTTCACCCCTCCACTTT,CASSTRQGKSSPLHF
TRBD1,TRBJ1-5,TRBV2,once,TGTGCCAGCAGCAGGGGGCCCAGCAATCAGCCCCAGCATTTT,CASSRGPSNQPQHF
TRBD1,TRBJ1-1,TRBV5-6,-,TGTGCCAGCAGCCTCGGGACAGGGCCCTCGAACACTGAAGCTTTCTTT,CASSLGTGPSNTEAFF
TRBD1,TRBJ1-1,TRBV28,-,TGTGCCAGCAGTCCCCGGACAGGGACGATGAACACTGAAGCTTTCTTT,CASSPRTGTMNTEAFF
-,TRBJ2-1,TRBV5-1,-,TGCGCCAGCAGCTTGGCCTTAGGGGGGGGCAATGAGCAGTTCTTC,CASSLALGGGNEQFF
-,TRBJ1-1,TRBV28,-,TGTGCCACCCACCCAAACAGAGCCCTAATGAACACTGAAGCTTTCTTT,CATHPNRALMNTEAFF
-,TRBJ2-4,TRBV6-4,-,TGTGCCAGCAGTGACTCCTACCTAAAAGCCAAAAACATTCAGTACTTC,CASSDSYLKAKNIQYF
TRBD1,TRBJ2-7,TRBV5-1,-,TGCGCCAGCAGCTCTGGACAGGGGGCGGGAGAGCAGTACTTC,CASSSGQGAGEQYF
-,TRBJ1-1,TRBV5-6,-,TGTGCCAGCAGCGCGCACACTGAAGCTTTCTTT,CASSAHTEAFF
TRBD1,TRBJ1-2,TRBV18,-,TGTGCCAGCTCACCCTCGGACAGGAGCCCCTATGGCTACACCTTC,CASSPSDRSPYGYTF
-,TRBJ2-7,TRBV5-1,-,TGCGCCAGCAGCTTGGGGGACATGTCCTCCTACGAGCAGTACTTC,CASSLGDMSSYEQYF
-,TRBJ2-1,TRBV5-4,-,TGTGCCAGCAGCTTGGTAGCAGGGATGAACAATGAGCAGTTCTTC,CASSLVAGMNNEQFF
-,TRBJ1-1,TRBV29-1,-,TGCAGCGTTGTTGGTTGGGCGTCTGAAGCTTTCTTT,CSVVGWASEAFF
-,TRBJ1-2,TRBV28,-,TGTGCCAGCAGACCCACTTCCTCCTATGGCTACACCTTC,CASRPTSSYGYTF
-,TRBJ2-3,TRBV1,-,TGCACCAGCAGCCAAGATTGTGAGCGGACTAGCCTCACAGATACGCAGTATTTT,CTSSQDCERTSLTDTQYF
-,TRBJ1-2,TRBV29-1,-,TGCAGCGTTGAAGGGTTGACACCCGTCTCCGCCTATGGCTACACCTTC,CSVEGLTPVSAYGYTF
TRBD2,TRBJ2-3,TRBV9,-,TGTGCCAGCAGCGTAGAGGGACTAGCGGGTACAGATACGCAGTATTTT,CASSVEGLAGTDTQYF
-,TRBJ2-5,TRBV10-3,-,TGTGCCATCAGTAACACACAAGAGACCCAGTACTTC,CAISNTQETQYF
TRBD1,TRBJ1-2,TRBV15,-,TGTGCCACCAGCCCCAGACAGGGACAGGGCGCTAACTATGGCTACACCTTC,CATSPRQGQGANYGYTF
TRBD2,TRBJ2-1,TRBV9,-,TGTGCCAGCAGGACCTCCGGGACTAGTGGGAATGAGCAGTTCTTC,CASRTSGTSGNEQFF
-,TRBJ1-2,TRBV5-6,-,TGTGCCAGCAGCTTGGTTTCGGGCTACACCTTC,CASSLVSGYTF
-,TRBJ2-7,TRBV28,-,TGTGCCAGCAGCTACCGGCGGAACCGACTCAACTTC,CASSYRRNRLNF
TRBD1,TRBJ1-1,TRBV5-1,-,TGCGCCAGCAGACTAGGACAGGGAGAAGCTTTCTTT,CASRLGQGEAFF
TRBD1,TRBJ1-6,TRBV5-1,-,TGCGCCAGCAGCTTGGGGGACAGTGCATATAATTCACCCCTCCACTTT,CASSLGDSAYNSPLHF
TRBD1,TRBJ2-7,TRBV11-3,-,TGTGCCAGCAGCTACGCCGGGACAGGGATCTACGAGCAGTACTTC,CASSYAGTGIYEQYF
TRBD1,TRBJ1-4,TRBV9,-,TGTGCCAGCAGCGGTCTGAAGGGACAGGGGACAACTAATGAAAAACTGTTTTTT,CASSGLKGQGTTNEKLFF
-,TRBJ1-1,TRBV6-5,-,TGTGCCAGCAGTTATCTACTACAAGAACCGCGTGAAGCTTTCTTT,CASSYLLQEPREAFF
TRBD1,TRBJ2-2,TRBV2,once,TGTGCCAGCAGTGAGCGACAGGGTGTAACCGGGGAGCTGTTTTTT,CASSERQGVTGELFF
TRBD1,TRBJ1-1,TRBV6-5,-,TGTGCCAGCAGTTTTAATAGGGGGACAGGGGGCACTGAAGCTTTCTTT,CASSFNRGTGGTEAFF
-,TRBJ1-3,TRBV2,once,TGTGCCAGCAAGAAATTGTCAGCAGGGTACTCCGGAAACACCATATATTTT,CASKKLSAGYSGNTIYF
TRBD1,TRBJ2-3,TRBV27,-,TGTGCCAGCAAGGGACAGGGGTACACAGATACGCAGTATTTT,CASKGQGYTDTQYF
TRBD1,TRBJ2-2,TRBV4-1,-,TGCGCCAGCAGCCTACCAGGGGGCGGACATACCGGGGAGCTGTTTTTT,CASSLPGGGHTGELFF
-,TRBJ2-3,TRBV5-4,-,TGTGCCAGCAGCTTCTTCACAGATACGCAGTATTTT,CASSFFTDTQYF
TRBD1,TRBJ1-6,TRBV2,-,TGTGCCAGCAGTGAAGGGACAGGGAATTCACCCCTCCACTTT,CASSEGTGNSPLHF
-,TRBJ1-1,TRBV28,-,TGTGCCAGCAATACGCCGACACGCACTGAAGCTTTCTTT,CASNTPTRTEAFF
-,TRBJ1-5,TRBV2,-,TGTGCCAGCAGTGACCTGCGGGGCAATCAGCCCCAGCATTTT,CASSDLRGNQPQHF
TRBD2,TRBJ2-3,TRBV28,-,TGTGCCAGCAGTCAACCTAGGACTAGCGGACGCACAGATACGCAGTATTTT,CASSQPRTSGRTDTQYF
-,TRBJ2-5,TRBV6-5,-,TGTGCCAGCAGCCCCCGGCCAGGGGAGAGAGAGACCCAGTACTTC,CASSPRPGERETQYF
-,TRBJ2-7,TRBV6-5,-,TGTGCCAGCAGTACCACTACCTTCCACGGCTACGAGCAGTACTTC,CASSTTTFHGYEQYF
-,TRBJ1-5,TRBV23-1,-,TGCGCCAGCAGTCATGGCAGAAATCAGCCCCAGCATTTT,CASSHGRNQPQHF
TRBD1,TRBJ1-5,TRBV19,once,TGTGCCAGTAGTACCCGGACAGGGGGGTTTGGTCAGCCCCAGCATTTT,CASSTRTGGFGQPQHF
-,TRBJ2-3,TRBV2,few,TGTGCCAGCATGGTTGACTACGGCACAGATACGCAGTATTTT,CASMVDYGTDTQYF
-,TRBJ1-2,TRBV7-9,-,TGTGCCAGCAGTCAGCTTACCGGGACACCGGACGATGGCTACACCTTC,CASSQLTGTPDDGYTF
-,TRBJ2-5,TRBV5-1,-,TGCGCCAGCAGCTTGGCTGACAGTGTGGGGGAGACCCAGTACTTC,CASSLADSVGETQYF
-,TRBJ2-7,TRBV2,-,TGTGCCAGCAGTGATAGGCCAGGACTGGATTACGAGCAGTACTTC,CASSDRPGLDYEQYF
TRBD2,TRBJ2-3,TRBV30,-,TGTGCCTGGAGAGACCGGGGACTAGCTAGGATCGCAGATACGCAGTATTTT,CAWRDRGLARIADTQYF
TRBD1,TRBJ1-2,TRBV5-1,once,TGCGCCAGCAGCCTCAGGACAGGGCCGGGGGGCTACACCTTC,CASSLRTGPGGYTF
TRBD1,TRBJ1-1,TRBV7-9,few,TGTGCCAGCAGCATACAGACAGGGGGCTTTACTGAAGCTTTCTTT,CASSIQTGGFTEAFF
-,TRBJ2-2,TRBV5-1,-,TGCGCCAGCAGCTCAGCAGGGCCAACGATCTACGGGGAGCTGTTTTTT,CASSSAGPTIYGELFF
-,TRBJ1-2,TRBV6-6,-,TGTGCCAGCAGTAGTCCCCCTGACTACTATGGCTACCCCTTC,CASSSPPDYYGYPF
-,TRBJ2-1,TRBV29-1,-,TGCAGCGTTGGGCAGGTCAGCTCCTACAATGAGCAGTTCTTC,CSVGQVSSYNEQFF
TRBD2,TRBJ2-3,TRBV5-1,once,TGCGCCAGCAGCCCGGGGGGGACAGATACGCAGTATTTT,CASSPGGTDTQYF
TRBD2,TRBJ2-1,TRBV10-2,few,TGCGCCAGCAGTGCCGGGACTAGCGAATTCTTC,CASSAGTSEFF
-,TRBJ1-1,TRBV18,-,TGTGCCAGCTCACCAGAGTCGGGGGGGCGGACTGAAGCTTTCTTT,CASSPESGGRTEAFF